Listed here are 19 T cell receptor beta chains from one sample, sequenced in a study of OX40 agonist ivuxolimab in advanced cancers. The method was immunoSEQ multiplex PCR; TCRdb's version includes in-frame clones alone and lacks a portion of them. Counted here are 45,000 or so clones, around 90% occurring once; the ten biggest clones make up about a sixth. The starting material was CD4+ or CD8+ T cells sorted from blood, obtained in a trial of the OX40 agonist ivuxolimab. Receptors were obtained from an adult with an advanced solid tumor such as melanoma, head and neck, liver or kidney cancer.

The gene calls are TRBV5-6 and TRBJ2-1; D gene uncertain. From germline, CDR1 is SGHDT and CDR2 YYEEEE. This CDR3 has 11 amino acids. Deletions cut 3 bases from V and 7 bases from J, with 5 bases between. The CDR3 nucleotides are TGTGCCAGCAGCTCTGAAAATGAGCAGTTCTTC. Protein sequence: CASSSENEQFF.

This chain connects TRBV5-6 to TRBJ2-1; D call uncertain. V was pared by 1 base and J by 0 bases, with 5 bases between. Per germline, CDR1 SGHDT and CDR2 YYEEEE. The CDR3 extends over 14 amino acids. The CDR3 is CASSLLPSYNEQFF. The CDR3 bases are TGTGCCAGCAGCTTGCTTCCCTCCTACAATGAGCAGTTCTTC.

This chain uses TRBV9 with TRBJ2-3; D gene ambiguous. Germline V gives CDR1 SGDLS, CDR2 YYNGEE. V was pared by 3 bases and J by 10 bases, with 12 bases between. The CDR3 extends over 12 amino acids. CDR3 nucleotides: TGTGCCAGCAGCGCGATTACGGAAGCGCAGTATTTT. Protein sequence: CASSAITEAQYF.

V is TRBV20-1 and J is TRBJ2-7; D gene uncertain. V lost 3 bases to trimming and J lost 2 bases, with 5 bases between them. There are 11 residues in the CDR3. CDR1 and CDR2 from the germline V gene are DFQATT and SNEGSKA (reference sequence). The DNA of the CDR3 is TGCAGTGCTAGGGAGCCCTACGAGCAGTACTTC. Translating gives CSAREPYEQYF.

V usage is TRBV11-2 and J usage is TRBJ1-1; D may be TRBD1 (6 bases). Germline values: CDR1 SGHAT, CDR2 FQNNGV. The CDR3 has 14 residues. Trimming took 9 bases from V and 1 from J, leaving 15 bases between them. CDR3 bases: TGTGCCAGTCAATACAGGGATCGGAACACTGAAGCTTTCTTT. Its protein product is CASQYRDRNTEAFF. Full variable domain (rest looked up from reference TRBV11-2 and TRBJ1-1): EAGVAQSPRYKIIEKRQSVAFWCNPISGHATLYWYQQILGQGPKLLIQFQNNGVVDDSQLPKDRFSAERLKGVDSTLKIQPAKLEDSAVYLCASQYRDRNTEAFFGQGTRLTVV.

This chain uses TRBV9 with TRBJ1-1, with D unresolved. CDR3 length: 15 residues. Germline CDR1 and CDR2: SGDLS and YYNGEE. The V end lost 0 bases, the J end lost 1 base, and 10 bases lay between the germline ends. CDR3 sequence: CASSVEGSPNTEAFF. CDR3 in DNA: TGTGCCAGCAGCGTAGAGGGCAGCCCGAACACTGAAGCTTTCTTT.

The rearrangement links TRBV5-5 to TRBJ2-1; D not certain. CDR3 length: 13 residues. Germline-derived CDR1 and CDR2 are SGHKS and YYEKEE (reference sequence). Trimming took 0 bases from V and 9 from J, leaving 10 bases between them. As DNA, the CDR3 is TGTGCCAGCAGCTTGGCCTCGCGTAGTGAGCAGTTCTTC. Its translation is CASSLASRSEQFF.

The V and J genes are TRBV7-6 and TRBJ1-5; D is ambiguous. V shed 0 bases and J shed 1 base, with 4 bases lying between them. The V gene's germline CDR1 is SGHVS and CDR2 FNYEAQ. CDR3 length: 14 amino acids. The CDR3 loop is CASSLAPSNQPQHF. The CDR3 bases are TGTGCCAGCAGCTTAGCTCCGAGCAATCAGCCCCAGCATTTT.

The CDR3 reads CASSLRNRGDEKLFF. The DNA of the CDR3 is TGCGCCAGCAGCCTACGGAATAGGGGTGACGAAAAACTGTTTTTT. V and J are TRBV5-1 and TRBJ1-4; tentatively, D is TRBD1 (5 bases). The ends were cut back, 4 bases at V and 8 bases at J, with 18 bases in the middle. CDR1 and CDR2 from the germline V gene are SGHRS and YFSETQ. The CDR3 is 15 residues long.

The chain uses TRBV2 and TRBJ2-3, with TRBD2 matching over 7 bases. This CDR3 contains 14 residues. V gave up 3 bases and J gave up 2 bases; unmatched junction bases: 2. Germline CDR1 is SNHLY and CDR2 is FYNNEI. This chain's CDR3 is CASSEGGITDTQYF. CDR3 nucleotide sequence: TGTGCCAGCAGTGAGGGAGGGATCACAGATACGCAGTATTTT. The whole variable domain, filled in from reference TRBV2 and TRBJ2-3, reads EPEVTQTPSHQVTQMGQEVILRCVPISNHLYFYWYRQILGQKVEFLVSFYNNEISEKSEIFDDQFSVERPDGSNFTLKIRSTKLEDSAMYFCASSEGGITDTQYFGPGTRLTVL.

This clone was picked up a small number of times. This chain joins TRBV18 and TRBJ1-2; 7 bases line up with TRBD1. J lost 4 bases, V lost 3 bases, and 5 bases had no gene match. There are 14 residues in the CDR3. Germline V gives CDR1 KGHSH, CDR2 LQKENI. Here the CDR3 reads CASSPMDRPYGYTF. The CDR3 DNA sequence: TGTGCCAGCTCACCCATGGACAGGCCCTATGGCTACACCTTC.

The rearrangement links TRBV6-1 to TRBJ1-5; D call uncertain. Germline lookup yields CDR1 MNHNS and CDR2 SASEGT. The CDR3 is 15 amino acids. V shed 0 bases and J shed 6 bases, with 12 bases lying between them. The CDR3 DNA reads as TGTGCCAGCAGTGAAGCGTCCGTAGCGAGTCAGCCCCAGCATTTT. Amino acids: CASSEASVASQPQHF.

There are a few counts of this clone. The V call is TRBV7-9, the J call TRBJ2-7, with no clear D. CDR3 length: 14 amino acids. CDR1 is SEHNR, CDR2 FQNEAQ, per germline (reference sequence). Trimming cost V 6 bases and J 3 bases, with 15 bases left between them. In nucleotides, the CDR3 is TGTGCCAGCAGTGAAATGAACAGATACTACGAGCAGTACTTC. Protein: CASSEMNRYYEQYF.

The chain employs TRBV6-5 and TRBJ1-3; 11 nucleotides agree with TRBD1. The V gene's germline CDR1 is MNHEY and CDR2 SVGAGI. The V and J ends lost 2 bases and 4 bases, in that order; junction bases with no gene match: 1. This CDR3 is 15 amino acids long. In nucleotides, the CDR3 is TGTGCCAGCAGTTACGGACAGGGGGCCGGAAACACCATATATTTT. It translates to CASSYGQGAGNTIYF.

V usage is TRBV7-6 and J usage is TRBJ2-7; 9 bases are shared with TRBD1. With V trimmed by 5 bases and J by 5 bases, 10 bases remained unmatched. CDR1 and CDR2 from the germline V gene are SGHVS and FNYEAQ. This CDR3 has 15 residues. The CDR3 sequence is CASSARDRASHEQYF. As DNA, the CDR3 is TGTGCCAGCAGCGCCCGGGACAGGGCTTCCCACGAGCAGTACTTC.

The CDR3 DNA is TGTGCCAGCAGCCCGAGGGTTATTGTAGACCATAATGAAAAACTGTTTTTT. It translates to CASSPRVIVDHNEKLFF. This sequence joins TRBV11-3 and TRBJ1-4; unclear D gene. V was cut by 5 bases and J by 4 bases, with 20 bases left in between. The CDR3 totals 17 residues. The germline V gene encodes CDR1 SGHNT and CDR2 YENEEA.

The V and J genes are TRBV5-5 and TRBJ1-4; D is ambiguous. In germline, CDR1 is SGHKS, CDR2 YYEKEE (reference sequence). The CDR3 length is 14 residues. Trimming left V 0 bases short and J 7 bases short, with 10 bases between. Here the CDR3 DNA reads TGTGCCAGCAGCTTGGAGGGTGGGCGTGAAAAACTGTTTTTT. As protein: CASSLEGGREKLFF.

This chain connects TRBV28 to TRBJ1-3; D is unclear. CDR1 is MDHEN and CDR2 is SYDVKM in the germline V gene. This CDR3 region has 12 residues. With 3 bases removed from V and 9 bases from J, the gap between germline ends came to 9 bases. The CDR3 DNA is TGTGCCAGCAGTTTCCGGGAACCCACCATATATTTT. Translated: CASSFREPTIYF.

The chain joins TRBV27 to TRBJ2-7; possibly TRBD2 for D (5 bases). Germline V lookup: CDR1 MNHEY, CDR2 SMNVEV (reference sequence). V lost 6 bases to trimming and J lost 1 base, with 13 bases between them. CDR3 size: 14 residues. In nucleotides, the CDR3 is TGTGCCAGCAGCCTTGTAGGAGGTTCCTACGAGCAGTACTTC. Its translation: CASSLVGGSYEQYF.